A selection of T cell receptor beta chains follows, all from one sample in a study of vaccination and CD4 T cells after COVID-19. MiXCR was run by TCRdb on the PCR reads, yielding one entry per CDR3 protein. This table holds about 770 distinct CDR3 sequences, about a tenth found once. No antigen is known for these receptors. The source material was CD4+ T cells from blood, cultured in vitro. The receptors here all came from a human donor in good health. The CDR3 runs from the conserved cysteine through the conserved F or W. A D gene is named only where the DNA matches it firmly. Clone size is shown for a subset of rows, as once, few, many or a class of expanded clone.

v_gene	d_gene	abundance	j_gene	CDR3nt	CDR3aa
TRBV7-9	NA	large	TRBJ1-1	TGTGCCAGCAGCCTGGACAGAGACGATGAAGCTTTCTTT	CASSLDRDDEAFF
TRBV9	NA	NA	TRBJ2-1	TGTGCCAGCAGCGTAGACTACAATGAGCAGTTCTTC	CASSVDYNEQFF
TRBV27	TRBD1	large	TRBJ2-7	TGTGCCAGCAGTCGCGACAGGGGAGAGCAGTACTTC	CASSRDRGEQYF
TRBV7-2	NA	large	TRBJ1-6	TGTGCCAGCAGCTCGCCTTTTAGGGGGAGATCACCCCTCCACTTT	CASSSPFRGRSPLHF
TRBV7-2	NA	medium-sized	TRBJ2-7	TGTGCCAGCAGCTTAGCGGTATACTACGAGCAGTACTTC	CASSLAVYYEQYF
TRBV6-5	TRBD1	large	TRBJ2-1	TGTGCCAGCAGTTACTCGGTCGGACAGGGCTGGTTCTTC	CASSYSVGQGWFF
TRBV10-3	NA	large	TRBJ2-7	TGTGCCATCATGACCCAGGGGTCAGACTACGAGCAGTACTTC	CAIMTQGSDYEQYF
TRBV28	NA	NA	TRBJ2-1	TGTGCCAGCAGTCCTTCGGGCAGGGGAATCAATGAGCAGTTCTTC	CASSPSGRGINEQFF
TRBV20-1	NA	large	TRBJ2-6	TGCAGTGCTAGAGCTCCGCCAGGGGCTCCCTCTGGGGCCAACGTCCTGACTTTC	CSARAPPGAPSGANVLTF
TRBV12-3/TRBV12-4	NA	large	TRBJ1-1	TGTGCCAGCAGTTCCCGCCGGAACACTGAAGCTTTCTTT	CASSSRRNTEAFF
TRBV18	NA	NA	TRBJ2-3	TGTGCCAGCTCGCTCCGGCGGCCTAGCACAGATACGCAGTATTTT	CASSLRRPSTDTQYF
TRBV6-2/TRBV6-3	NA	few	TRBJ2-1	TGTGCCAGCAACCTCCGGGGCCACAATGAGCAGTTCTTC	CASNLRGHNEQFF
TRBV20-1	TRBD1	large	TRBJ1-2	TGCAGTGCTGGGGGACAGGGGATTAACTATGGCTACACCTTC	CSAGGQGINYGYTF
TRBV5-6	NA	NA	TRBJ1-4	TGTGCCAGCAGCTCCAGAGGGACTAATGAAAAACTGTTTTTT	CASSSRGTNEKLFF
TRBV10-3	NA	large	TRBJ1-1	TGTGCCATCAGTGATTCGGGGCCCCCTGGCACTGAAGCTTTCTTT	CAISDSGPPGTEAFF
TRBV30	NA	NA	TRBJ1-6	TGTGCCTGGTGGGGGGGAAATTCACCCCTCCACTTT	CAWWGGNSPLHF
TRBV7-8	NA	large	TRBJ2-1	TGTGCCAGCAGCCCTCACAAGAATGAGCAGTTCTTC	CASSPHKNEQFF
TRBV10-3	NA	large	TRBJ2-2	TGTGCCATTTCACAGGGGAGGGACACCGGGGAGCTGTTTTTT	CAISQGRDTGELFF
TRBV6-1	NA	large	TRBJ2-3	TGTGCCAGCAGCCCTCTTATAGCCCGGGCAGATACGCAGTATTTT	CASSPLIARADTQYF
TRBV19	NA	large	TRBJ1-5	TGTGCCAGTAAAGTTAGGGCGGACAATCAGCCCCAGCATTTT	CASKVRADNQPQHF
TRBV6-1	TRBD1	medium-sized	TRBJ1-3	TGTGCCAGCAGTGCTTATGTGGGGACAGTCTCTGGAAACACCATATATTTT	CASSAYVGTVSGNTIYF
TRBV6-1	TRBD1	few	TRBJ2-7	TGTGCCAGCAGTGGTATACAGGGGATTAGCTACGAGCAGTACTTC	CASSGIQGISYEQYF